These 23 T cell receptor beta chains share one sample of origin, sequenced in a study of cytomegalovirus exposure and HLA in healthy donors. Clones were read by immunoSEQ multiplex PCR, and TCRdb kept only the in-frame ones, dropping some. The sample lists 110,000 or so clones, roughly 86% occurring once. The specimen was PBMCs. The receptors originated from a man between 18 and 29 years old in good health and CMV-seronegative.

This clone has a single count. For the CDR3, the DNA is TGTGCCAGCAGCTTAGGACAGGGCTCTGGAAACACCATATATTTT. Its translation: CASSLGQGSGNTIYF. This chain links TRBV11-2 with TRBJ1-3; TRBD1 matches at 7 bases. Germline trimming cut 1 base from V and 0 bases from J; bases unmatched to any gene: 0. The CDR3 length is 15 residues. In germline, CDR1 is SGHAT, CDR2 FQNNGV.

This chain joins TRBV6-1 and TRBJ2-7; D call uncertain. The CDR3 extends over 15 amino acids. Trimming pared 6 bases from V and 2 bases from J, leaving 17 bases between. Germline V CDR1 and CDR2: MNHNS, SASEGT. Written as DNA, the CDR3 is TGTGCCAGCAGCCCCAGCACTACGACGACCTACGAGCAGTACTTC. Encoded protein: CASSPSTTTTYEQYF.

The V call is TRBV19, the J call TRBJ1-5; TRBD1 is a possible D gene (6 bases). The CDR3 extends over 14 amino acids. The V gene lost 5 bases and the J gene lost 4 bases, with 12 bases spanning the gap. In germline, CDR1 is LNHDA, CDR2 SQIVND (reference sequence). The DNA of the CDR3 is TGTGCCAGTAGTCAAACAGGGTCGAATCAGCCCCAGCATTTT. This encodes CASSQTGSNQPQHF.

A single count supports this clone. The rearrangement links TRBV18 to TRBJ2-6; D unresolved. V dropped 3 bases and J dropped 0 bases, with 9 bases sitting between them. The V gene's germline CDR1 is KGHSH and CDR2 LQKENI. This CDR3 is 16 amino acids long. CDR3 residues: CASSPMLDSGANVLTF. In DNA, the CDR3 is TGTGCCAGCTCACCTATGCTAGACTCTGGGGCCAACGTCCTGACTTTC.

The chain combines TRBV30 with TRBJ2-7; TRBD1 agrees at 11 bases. The CDR3 has 14 amino acids. Germline V CDR1 and CDR2: GTSNPN, SVGIG (reference sequence). V trimming: 0 bases; J trimming: 4 bases; junction bases outside the gene matches: 2. CDR3 bases: TGTGCCTGGAGTGTGGGACAGGGGGTTTACGAGCAGTACTTC. It yields the protein CAWSVGQGVYEQYF.

This sequence joins TRBV5-5 and TRBJ1-2; D is undetermined. The CDR3 extends over 13 amino acids. Between the trimmed V and J ends, which lost 0 bases and 6 bases, there was a span of 9 bases. CDR1 is SGHKS, CDR2 YYEKEE, per germline (reference sequence). The CDR3: CASSLAAGNGYTF. CDR3 nucleotides: TGTGCCAGCAGCTTGGCGGCGGGGAATGGCTACACCTTC.

With respect to this clone: The junction shows a germline mismatch at one end, possibly a read error. The genes are TRBV7-2 and TRBJ2-1, with TRBD1 matching 9 bases. CDR1 SGHTA and CDR2 FQGNSA come from the germline V gene. The length of the CDR3 is 13 residues. The CDR3 reads CASSPLRDRGLIF. The DNA of the CDR3 is TGTGCCAGCAGCCCGCTGCGCGACAGGGGGTTGATCTTC.

The V gene is TRBV5-6, the J gene TRBJ1-4; D may be TRBD1 (5 bases). Germline CDR1 reads SGHDT; CDR2 reads YYEEEE. The CDR3 length is 14 residues. Between the trimmed V and J ends, which lost 0 bases and 8 bases, there was a span of 11 bases. The CDR3 loop reads CASSLAGGLEKLFF. CDR3 DNA sequence: TGTGCCAGCAGCTTGGCGGGGGGTTTGGAAAAACTGTTTTTT.

This clone came up a few times. The chain couples TRBV14 to TRBJ2-7, with 10 bases identical to TRBD1. Germline CDR1 SGHDN, CDR2 FVKESK. The CDR3 covers 15 residues. Trimming removed 4 bases from V and 3 bases from J; junction bases left unmatched: 6. CDR3 in amino acids: CASSLGQGVNYEQYF. The CDR3 DNA follows: TGTGCCAGCAGCCTTGGACAGGGGGTTAACTACGAGCAGTACTTC.

This chain uses TRBV6-5 with TRBJ2-1; a weak D match, TRBD1 (5 bases). CDR1 MNHEY and CDR2 SVGAGI come from the germline V gene. V was pared by 5 bases and J by 3 bases, with 11 bases between. The CDR3 loop spans 14 amino acids. CDR3 sequence: CASSPDDSYNEQFF. The CDR3 DNA is TGTGCCAGCAGTCCGGACGACAGCTACAATGAGCAGTTCTTC.

V is TRBV15 and J is TRBJ1-1, with 10 nucleotides matching TRBD1. This CDR3 comprises 14 residues. Per the germline V gene, CDR1 is LNHNV and CDR2 is YYDKDF (reference sequence). V lost 5 bases and J lost 5; bases outside the gene matches: 5. CDR3 sequence: CATSPRDRGTEAFF. CDR3 sequence (DNA): TGTGCCACCAGCCCCCGGGACAGGGGAACTGAAGCTTTCTTT.

Only a few counts were recorded for this clone. The chain uses TRBV6-5 and TRBJ1-1; 9 nucleotides line up with TRBD1. This CDR3 has 13 amino acids. With V trimmed by 7 bases and J by 4 bases, 4 bases remained unmatched. Germline CDR1 is MNHEY and CDR2 is SVGAGI. The CDR3: CASTGTGSTEAFF. Here the CDR3 DNA reads TGTGCCAGCACAGGGACAGGGTCCACTGAAGCTTTCTTT.

The chain employs TRBV5-1 and TRBJ2-7, with D perhaps TRBD2 (5 bases). Germline V gene data show CDR1 as SGHRS and CDR2 as YFSETQ. Trimming took 4 bases from V and 3 from J, leaving 14 bases between them. The CDR3 covers 14 residues. The CDR3 DNA is TGCGCCAGCAGCACAACTAGAATGGGCTACGAGCAGTACTTC. It translates to CASSTTRMGYEQYF. Combining the CDR3 with reference TRBV5-1 and TRBJ2-7 gives the whole variable domain KAGVTQTPRYLIKTRGQQVTLSCSPISGHRSVSWYQQTPGQGLQFLFEYFSETQRNKGNFPGRFSGRQFSNSRSEMNVSTLELGDSALYLCASSTTRMGYEQYFGPGTRLTVT.

The chain has TRBV5-1 and TRBJ1-1; 11 bases map to TRBD1. The germline V gene has CDR1 SGHRS and CDR2 YFSETQ. With V trimmed by 2 bases and J by 11 bases, 8 bases remained unmatched. The length of the CDR3 is 14 residues. The DNA for the CDR3 is TGCGCCAGCAGCTTCGGGACAGGGGGTCCCCTGGCTTTCTTT. Its translation is CASSFGTGGPLAFF.

The V call is TRBV7-6, the J call TRBJ2-7; possible D gene TRBD2, 6 bases. Germline V CDR1 and CDR2: SGHVS, FNYEAQ. V was pared by 0 bases and J by 1 base, with 7 bases between. The CDR3 covers 14 residues. CDR3 loop: CASSLAGGSYEQYF. The CDR3 nucleotides read TGTGCCAGCAGCTTAGCGGGAGGATCCTACGAGCAGTACTTC.

V is TRBV7-2 and J is TRBJ2-1, with TRBD2 identical over 7 bases. This CDR3 contains 15 residues. The V and J ends lost 5 bases and 2 bases, in that order; junction bases with no gene match: 6. The germline V gene encodes CDR1 SGHTA and CDR2 FQGNSA. The CDR3 here is CASSPSSGTYNEQFF. The CDR3 nucleotides read TGTGCCAGCAGCCCTTCTAGCGGAACCTACAATGAGCAGTTCTTC.

This chain connects TRBV19 to TRBJ1-1; D gene ambiguous. V lost 3 bases, J lost 5 bases, and 16 bases lay in between. CDR1 and CDR2 (germline): LNHDA, SQIVND (reference sequence). The CDR3 spans 15 residues. This CDR3 is CASSIRALRETEAFF. The CDR3 bases are TGTGCCAGTAGTATTCGGGCCCTGAGGGAAACTGAAGCTTTCTTT.

The V gene is TRBV6-1, the J gene TRBJ2-7, with 9 nucleotides matching TRBD2. CDR1 is MNHNS, CDR2 SASEGT, per germline. This CDR3 spans 16 amino acids. Losses at the gene ends were 3 bases for V and 1 base for J; bases not matched to a gene: 7. The CDR3 DNA follows: TGTGCCAGCAGTGATCGCGGGGGGGCCCTATCCTACGAGCAGTACTTC. Amino acid sequence: CASSDRGGALSYEQYF.

The V call is TRBV21-1, the J call TRBJ2-3; the table assigns TRBD2, which was not confirmed against the DNA. TRBV21-1 corresponds to a pseudogene. The CDR3 runs 18 residues. This CDR3 reads CASSGRTSGEPGTDTQYF. For the CDR3, the DNA is TGTGCCAGCAGCGGCCGTACTAGCGGGGAACCCGGCACAGATACGCAGTATTTT.

The V gene is TRBV7-8, the J gene TRBJ2-5, with 11 bases fitting TRBD2. The J segment lost 4 bases and the V segment lost 5 bases, leaving 6 bases of the junction unmatched. CDR3 length: 15 amino acids. The germline V gene encodes CDR1 SGHVS and CDR2 FQNEAQ. In DNA form, the CDR3 reads TGTGCCAGCAGCGCGGGACTAGCGGATCCAGAGACCCAGTACTTC. Residues: CASSAGLADPETQYF. The full variable domain, in which reference TRBV7-8 and TRBJ2-5 provide the parts outside the CDR3, is GAGVSQSPRYKVAKRGQDVALRCDPISGHVSLFWYQQALGQGPEFLTYFQNEAQLDKSGLPSDRFFAERPEGSVSTLKIQRTQQEDSAVYLCASSAGLADPETQYFGPGTRLLVL.

V gene TRBV27 combines with J gene TRBJ1-5; D remains unclear. V was trimmed by 8 bases and J by 9 bases, leaving 14 bases between them. The CDR3 is 12 amino acids. Germline-derived CDR1 and CDR2 are MNHEY and SMNVEV (reference sequence). This chain's CDR3 is CASPVELGPQHF. The DNA of the CDR3 is TGTGCCAGCCCAGTGGAGCTCGGGCCCCAGCATTTT.

The rearrangement uses TRBV10-2 and TRBJ2-5; D is perhaps TRBD2 (6 bases). Germline V CDR1 and CDR2: WSHSY, SAAADI. V was shortened by 3 bases and J by 1 base, with 12 bases between the two germline ends. There are 15 residues in the CDR3. DNA of the CDR3: TGCGCCAGCAGTGACTGGCGGGGACGCCAAGAGACCCAGTACTTC. Its translation is CASSDWRGRQETQYF.

This clone was detected only a few times. This sequence joins TRBV4-1 and TRBJ2-2, with 7 bases that match TRBD2. The V gene end was trimmed by 1 base and the J gene end by 6 bases; junction bases not matched to a gene: 11. CDR1 and CDR2 from the germline V gene are MGHRA and YSYEKL. CDR3 length: 17 residues. The CDR3, as DNA: TGCGCCAGCAGCCAAGCTCTTACCCACAGCGGGGCCGGGGAGCTGTTTTTT. Its protein product is CASSQALTHSGAGELFF.